This T cell receptor beta chain stems from a study of shared clonotypes between healthy human individuals. Study details: Each donor's CD8 memory used one plate, CD8 naive two, each CD4 subset three.

Sorted-subset replicate PCR reactions were performed with about 200 ng DNA, corresponding to tens of thousands of T cell genomes. Profiling relied on immunoSEQ multiplex PCR, and the TCRdb table lists in-frame clones only, not all of them. The table has 2 million to 2.5 million clones, roughly 93% seen once. The donor population consisted of healthy HIV-negative adults with no recent acute infections or vaccinations. Naive CD45RA+ and memory CD45RA-negative subsets were split from CD4+ cells. Per the germline V gene, CDR1 is SGHRS and CDR2 is YFSETQ. Trimming removed 0 bases at V and 0 bases at J, with 8 bases between. The CDR3 totals 15 residues.

The specimen was naive CD4+ T cells from PBMCs. As to subset: CD45RA+ positively selected. The chain uses TRBV5-1 and TRBJ2-3; D is uncertain. The sequence came from a man between 18 and 29 years old in good health. Some clones in this sample may be carry-over from other donors' samples. CDR3 coding DNA: TGCGCCAGCAGCTTGGTATCGCCTAGCACAGATACGCAGTATTTT. This encodes CASSLVSPSTDTQYF. The variable domain in full, with the rest retrieved from reference TRBV5-1 and TRBJ2-3, is KAGVTQTPRYLIKTRGQQVTLSCSPISGHRSVSWYQQTPGQGLQFLFEYFSETQRNKGNFPGRFSGRQFSNSRSEMNVSTLELGDSALYLCASSLVSPSTDTQYFGPGTRLTVL.